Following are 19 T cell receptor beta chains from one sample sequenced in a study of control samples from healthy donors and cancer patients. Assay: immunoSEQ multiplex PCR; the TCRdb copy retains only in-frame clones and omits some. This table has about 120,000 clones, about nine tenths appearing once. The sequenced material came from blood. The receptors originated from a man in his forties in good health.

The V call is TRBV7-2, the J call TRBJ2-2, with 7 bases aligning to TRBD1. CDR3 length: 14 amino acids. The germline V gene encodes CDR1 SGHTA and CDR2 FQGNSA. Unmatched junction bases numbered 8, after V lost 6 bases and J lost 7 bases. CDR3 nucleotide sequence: TGTGCCAGCAGGAATGACAGGGCCGTCGGGGAGCTGTTTTTT. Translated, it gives CASRNDRAVGELFF.

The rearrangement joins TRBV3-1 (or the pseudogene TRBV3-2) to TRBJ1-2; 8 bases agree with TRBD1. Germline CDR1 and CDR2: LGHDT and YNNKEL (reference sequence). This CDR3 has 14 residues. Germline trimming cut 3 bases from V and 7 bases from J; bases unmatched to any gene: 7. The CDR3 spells CASSQIQGAVGYTF. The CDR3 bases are TGTGCCAGCAGCCAGATTCAGGGGGCGGTTGGCTACACCTTC.

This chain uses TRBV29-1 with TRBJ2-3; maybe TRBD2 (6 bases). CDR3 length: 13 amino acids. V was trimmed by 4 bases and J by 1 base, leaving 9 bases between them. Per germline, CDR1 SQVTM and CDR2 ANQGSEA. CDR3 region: CSVAASGTDTQYF. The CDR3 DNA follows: TGCAGCGTTGCGGCTAGCGGCACAGATACGCAGTATTTT.

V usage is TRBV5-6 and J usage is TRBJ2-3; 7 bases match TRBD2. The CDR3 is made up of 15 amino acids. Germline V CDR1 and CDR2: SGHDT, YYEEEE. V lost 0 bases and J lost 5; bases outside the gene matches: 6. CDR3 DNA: TGTGCCAGCAGCTTGGCCCGGGGGGAAGGAGATACGCAGTATTTT. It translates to CASSLARGEGDTQYF.

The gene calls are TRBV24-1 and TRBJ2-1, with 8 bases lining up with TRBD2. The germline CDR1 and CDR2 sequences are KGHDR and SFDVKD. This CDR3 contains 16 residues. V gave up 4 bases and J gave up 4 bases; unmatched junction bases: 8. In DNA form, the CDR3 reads TGTGCCACCAGTGACGCGATAGCGGGATCATACAATGAGCAGTTCTTC. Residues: CATSDAIAGSYNEQFF.

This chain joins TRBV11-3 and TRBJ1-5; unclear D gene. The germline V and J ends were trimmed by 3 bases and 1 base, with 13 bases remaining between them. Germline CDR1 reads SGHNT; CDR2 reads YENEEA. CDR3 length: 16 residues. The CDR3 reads CASSFPGGLSNQPQHF. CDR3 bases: TGTGCCAGCAGCTTCCCAGGTGGATTAAGCAATCAGCCCCAGCATTTT.

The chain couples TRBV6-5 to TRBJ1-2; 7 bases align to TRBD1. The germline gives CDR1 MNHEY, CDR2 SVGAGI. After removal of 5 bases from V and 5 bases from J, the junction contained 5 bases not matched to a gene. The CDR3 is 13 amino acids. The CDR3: CASSQQGRYGYTF. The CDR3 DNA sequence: TGTGCCAGCAGTCAACAGGGGAGGTATGGCTACACCTTC.

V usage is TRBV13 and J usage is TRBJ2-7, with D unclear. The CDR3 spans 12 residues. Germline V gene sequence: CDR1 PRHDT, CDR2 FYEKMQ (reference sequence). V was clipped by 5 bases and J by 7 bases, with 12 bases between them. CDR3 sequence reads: CASSPQGREQYF. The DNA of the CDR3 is TGTGCCAGCAGCCCCCAAGGCAGAGAGCAGTACTTC.

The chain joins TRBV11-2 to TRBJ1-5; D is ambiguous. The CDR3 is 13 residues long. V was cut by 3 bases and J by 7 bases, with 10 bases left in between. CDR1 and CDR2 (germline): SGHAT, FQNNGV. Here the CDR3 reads CASSLAGEQPQHF. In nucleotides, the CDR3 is TGTGCCAGCAGCTTGGCCGGGGAACAGCCCCAGCATTTT.

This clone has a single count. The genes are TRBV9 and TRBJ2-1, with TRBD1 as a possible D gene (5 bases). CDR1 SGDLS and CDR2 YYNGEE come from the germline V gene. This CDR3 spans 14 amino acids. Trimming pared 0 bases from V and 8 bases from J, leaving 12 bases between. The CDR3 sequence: CASSVVGQGDEQFF. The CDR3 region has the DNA TGTGCCAGCAGCGTAGTTGGTCAGGGCGATGAGCAGTTCTTC.

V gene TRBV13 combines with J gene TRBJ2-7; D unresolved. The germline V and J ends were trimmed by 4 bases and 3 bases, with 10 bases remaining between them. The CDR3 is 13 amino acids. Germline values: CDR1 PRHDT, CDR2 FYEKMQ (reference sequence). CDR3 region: CASSSRAYYEQYF. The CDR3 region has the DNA TGTGCCAGCAGCTCCCGAGCGTACTACGAGCAGTACTTC. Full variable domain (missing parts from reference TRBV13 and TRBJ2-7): AAGVIQSPRHLIKEKRETATLKCYPIPRHDTVYWYQQGPGQDPQFLISFYEKMQSDKGSIPDRFSAQQFSDYHSELNMSSLELGDSALYFCASSSRAYYEQYFGPGTRLTVT.

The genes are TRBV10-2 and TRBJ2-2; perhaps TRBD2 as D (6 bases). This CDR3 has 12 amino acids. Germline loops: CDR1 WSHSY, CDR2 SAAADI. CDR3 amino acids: CATGEVIGELFF. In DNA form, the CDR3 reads TGCGCAACTGGGGAGGTTATCGGGGAGCTGTTTTTT.

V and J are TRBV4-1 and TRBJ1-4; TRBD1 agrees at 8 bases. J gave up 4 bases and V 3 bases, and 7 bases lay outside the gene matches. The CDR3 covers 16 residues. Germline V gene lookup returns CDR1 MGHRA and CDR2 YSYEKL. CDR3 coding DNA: TGCGCCAGCAGCCATGTACAGGGGGAGGGTAATGAAAAACTGTTTTTT. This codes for CASSHVQGEGNEKLFF.

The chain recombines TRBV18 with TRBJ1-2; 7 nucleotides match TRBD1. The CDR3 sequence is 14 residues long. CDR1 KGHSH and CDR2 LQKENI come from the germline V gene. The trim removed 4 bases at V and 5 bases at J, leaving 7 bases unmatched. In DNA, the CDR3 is TGTGCCAGCTCACGGTCAGACAGGGCTTATGGCTACACCTTC. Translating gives CASSRSDRAYGYTF.

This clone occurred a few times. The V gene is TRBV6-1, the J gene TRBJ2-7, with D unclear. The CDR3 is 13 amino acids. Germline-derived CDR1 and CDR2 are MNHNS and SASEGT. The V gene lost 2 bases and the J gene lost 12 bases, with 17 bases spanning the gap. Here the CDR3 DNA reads TGTGCCAGCAGTGAAAAGGAAGCCCTCCGGGCGTACTTC. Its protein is CASSEKEALRAYF.

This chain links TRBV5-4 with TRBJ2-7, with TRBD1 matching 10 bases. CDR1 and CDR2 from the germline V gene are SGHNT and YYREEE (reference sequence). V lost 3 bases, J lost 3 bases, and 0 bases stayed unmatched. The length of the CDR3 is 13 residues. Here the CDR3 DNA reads TGTGCCAGCAGCTGGGACAGGGGCTACGAGCAGTACTTC. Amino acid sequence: CASSWDRGYEQYF.

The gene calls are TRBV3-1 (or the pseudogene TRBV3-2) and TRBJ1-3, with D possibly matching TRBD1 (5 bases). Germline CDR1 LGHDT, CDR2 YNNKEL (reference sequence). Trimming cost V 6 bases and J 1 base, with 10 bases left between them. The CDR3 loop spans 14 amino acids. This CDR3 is CASRETGSGNTIYF. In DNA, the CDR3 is TGTGCCAGCAGGGAAACAGGATCTGGAAACACCATATATTTT.

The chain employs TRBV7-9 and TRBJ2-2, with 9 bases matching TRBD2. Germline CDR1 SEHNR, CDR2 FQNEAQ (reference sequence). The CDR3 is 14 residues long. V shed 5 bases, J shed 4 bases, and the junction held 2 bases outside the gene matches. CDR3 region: CASSPRGGTGELFF. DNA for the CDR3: TGTGCCAGCAGCCCGCGGGGGGGCACCGGGGAGCTGTTTTTT.

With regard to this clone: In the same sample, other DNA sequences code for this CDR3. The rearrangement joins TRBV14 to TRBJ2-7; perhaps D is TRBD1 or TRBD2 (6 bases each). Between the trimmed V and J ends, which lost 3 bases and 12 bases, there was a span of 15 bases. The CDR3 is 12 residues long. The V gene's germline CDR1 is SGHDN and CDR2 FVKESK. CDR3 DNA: TGTGCCAGCAGCCATGATAACAGGGAGGCGTACTTC. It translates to CASSHDNREAYF.